The T cell receptor (beta chain) described here comes from a study of Ad26.COV2.S vaccination and SARS-CoV-2 variants. Study background: Intramuscularly, Ad26.COV2.S was given either once or twice, 56 days apart. Whole-study findings and limits: Substantial breadth was reported for post-vaccination spike-specific CD8+ and CD4+ T cells. Among vaccine recipients, spike-specific TCR breadth exceeded that of placebo recipients.

Sequenced by immunoSEQ multiplex PCR; TCRdb stores in-frame clones only, minus some. The sample has 440,000 or so clones; roughly nine tenths are singletons. V lost 4 bases to trimming and J lost 5 bases, with 15 bases between them. This CDR3 has 15 amino acids. Germline V gene lookup returns CDR1 SGHRS and CDR2 YFSETQ. Stated treatment: some 20 received Ad26.COV2.S at low or high dose, single or two shots; 5 received placebo; per-sample allocation not given. The samples were gathered on day 63 after the first injection of vaccine or placebo. In regard to this clone: Its antigen is not identified.

The TCR originated in a person between 18 and 60 years old who received the Ad26.COV2.S COVID-19 vaccine or a placebo. V and J are TRBV5-1 and TRBJ1-4, with D unresolved. Sample: peripheral blood, taken in a trial of Ad26.COV2.S vaccine versus placebo. The CDR3 region is CASSPVGQRNEKLFF. The CDR3 DNA reads TGCGCCAGCAGCCCTGTAGGTCAGCGAAATGAAAAACTGTTTTTT.